Below are 30 T cell receptor beta chains sequenced from a single sample in a study of control samples from healthy donors and cancer patients. The repertoire was sequenced with immunoSEQ multiplex PCR; TCRdb's copy has only in-frame clones and lacks some. The data contain some 120,000 clones, 70% to 90% of them singletons. Sequences were obtained from blood. The receptors derive from a man aged 45 to 65 in good health.

The rearrangement links TRBV9 to TRBJ2-3, with a possible D match to TRBD1 (6 bases). The CDR3 runs to 16 residues. Germline V gives CDR1 SGDLS, CDR2 YYNGEE. Trimming removed 0 bases from V and 5 bases from J, with 16 bases in between. The CDR3 loop reads CASSVEGQGSRDTQYF. CDR3 nucleotide sequence: TGTGCCAGCAGCGTAGAGGGCCAGGGGTCAAGAGATACGCAGTATTTT.

DNA of the CDR3: TGTGCCTGGAGTGTACGTAGCGGGGTAATGAATGAGCAGTTCTTC. Translating it yields CAWSVRSGVMNEQFF. The chain joins TRBV30 to TRBJ2-1; TRBD2 matches 8 bases. Germline V gene lookup returns CDR1 GTSNPN and CDR2 SVGIG (reference sequence). The V and J ends lost 0 bases and 7 bases, in that order; junction bases with no gene match: 8. This CDR3 region has 15 residues.

The chain uses TRBV7-9 and TRBJ1-2, with D possibly TRBD1 on 6 matching bases. This CDR3 is built from 14 residues. Germline CDR1 reads SEHNR; CDR2 reads FQNEAQ (reference sequence). Trimming removed 1 base from V and 4 bases from J, with 10 bases in between. The CDR3 DNA reads as TGTGCCAGCAGCTTAGAACAGGGCTTCTATGGCTACACCTTC. Residues: CASSLEQGFYGYTF.

This clone has just a few counts. V gene TRBV7-6 combines with J gene TRBJ2-3, with 12 bases lining up with TRBD2. The CDR3 length is 17 residues. CDR1 is SGHVS and CDR2 is FNYEAQ in the germline V gene. Germline trimming cut 5 bases from V and 2 bases from J; bases unmatched to any gene: 8. The DNA of the CDR3 is TGTGCCAGCAGCGGTTCAGGACTAGCGGGGCTCACAGATACGCAGTATTTT. Amino acid sequence: CASSGSGLAGLTDTQYF.

As concerns this clone: Other DNA sequences of this sample code for an identical CDR3. This chain links TRBV11-2 with TRBJ2-2; D remains unclear. The CDR3 is 13 amino acids. V shed 1 base and J shed 3 bases, with 3 bases lying between them. Germline V lookup: CDR1 SGHAT, CDR2 FQNNGV. CDR3 sequence reads: CASSLVDTGELFF. Here the CDR3 DNA reads TGTGCCAGCAGCTTAGTTGACACCGGGGAGCTGTTTTTT.

The chain carries TRBV5-4 and TRBJ1-2, with 8 nucleotides matching TRBD1. The CDR3 has 16 residues. Germline CDR1 is SGHNT and CDR2 is YYREEE (reference sequence). Trimming cost V 4 bases and J 6 bases; bases outside gene matches: 14. CDR3 protein: CASSIRTGKAGNGYTF. In DNA form, the CDR3 reads TGTGCCAGCAGCATCCGGACAGGGAAGGCGGGAAATGGCTACACCTTC.

The chain links TRBV1 to TRBJ1-2; TRBD1, the table's D call, lacks a check against the DNA. TRBV1 is a documented pseudogene. The CDR3 extends over 17 amino acids. The CDR3 spells CTSSHPPAGTGVYGYTF. In DNA form, the CDR3 reads TGCACCAGCAGCCACCCCCCGGCCGGGACAGGGGTCTATGGCTACACCTTC.

The gene calls are TRBV5-1 and TRBJ2-5; 14 bases map to TRBD2. V was pared by 3 bases and J by 1 base, with 2 bases of the junction left unmatched. CDR3 length: 16 amino acids. The germline V gene has CDR1 SGHRS and CDR2 YFSETQ. The CDR3 DNA reads TGCGCCAGCAGCTCGGGGACTAGCGGGGGCCAAGAGACCCAGTACTTC. This sequence encodes CASSSGTSGGQETQYF.

The chain couples TRBV7-2 to TRBJ1-5; TRBD1 might be the D (5 bases). The germline gives CDR1 SGHTA, CDR2 FQGNSA. The V end lost 1 base, the J end lost 2 bases, and 12 bases lay between the germline ends. CDR3 length: 16 amino acids. CDR3 amino acids: CASSLVRGQGNQPQHF. The DNA for the CDR3 is TGTGCCAGCAGCTTAGTTAGGGGCCAGGGCAATCAGCCCCAGCATTTT.

V and J are TRBV19 and TRBJ2-7; D unresolved. CDR3 size: 14 residues. Trimming pared 6 bases from V and 0 bases from J, leaving 12 bases between. From germline, CDR1 is LNHDA and CDR2 SQIVND (reference sequence). DNA of the CDR3: TGTGCCAGTAGCTCTTCCGGGCCCTCCTACGAGCAGTACTTC. Protein product: CASSSSGPSYEQYF.

The V call is TRBV4-3, the J call TRBJ1-2; D call uncertain. This CDR3 comprises 16 residues. Germline V gene lookup returns CDR1 LGHNA and CDR2 YSLEER. The V end was cut by 4 bases, the J end by 0 bases, with 15 bases between. The CDR3 region is CASSPDLILANYGYTF. CDR3 sequence (DNA): TGCGCCAGCAGCCCGGACCTAATATTAGCTAACTATGGCTACACCTTC.

The chain has TRBV5-1 and TRBJ2-2; TRBD1 matches 8 bases. The CDR3 runs 17 residues. Germline V gene data show CDR1 as SGHRS and CDR2 as YFSETQ. V was clipped by 4 bases and J by 5 bases; unmatched bases: 13. The DNA for the CDR3 is TGCGCCAGCAGCCGGCCGGGACAGGTTCCGCGGACCGGGGAGCTGTTTTTT. This encodes CASSRPGQVPRTGELFF.

The chain joins TRBV3-1 (or the pseudogene TRBV3-2) to TRBJ2-7; TRBD1 aligns across 9 bases. The J segment lost 1 base and the V segment lost 4 bases, leaving 11 bases of the junction unmatched. Germline V gene data show CDR1 as LGHDT and CDR2 as YNNKEL (reference sequence). This CDR3 has 17 amino acids. CDR3 residues: CASSPPGTGYRSYEQYF. Here the CDR3 DNA reads TGTGCCAGCAGCCCGCCCGGGACAGGGTATAGATCCTACGAGCAGTACTTC.

This rearrangement joins TRBV6-2 or TRBV6-3 to TRBJ2-3; TRBD1 agrees at 9 bases. Per the germline V gene, CDR1 is MNHEY and CDR2 is SVGEGT. This CDR3 has 17 residues. V lost 2 bases to trimming and J lost 0 bases; unmatched junction nucleotides: 6. In DNA, the CDR3 is TGTGCCAGCAGTTACCCCAACAGGGGGCTGAGCACAGATACGCAGTATTTT. Protein product: CASSYPNRGLSTDTQYF.

This sequence joins TRBV4-3 and TRBJ2-2, with D unresolved. The CDR3 is 17 residues long. Trimming cost V 0 bases and J 0 bases, with 11 bases left between them. Germline CDR1 LGHNA, CDR2 YSLEER. In DNA form, the CDR3 reads TGCGCCAGCAGCCAAGATCCAGCGAATACGAACACCGGGGAGCTGTTTTTT. Encoded protein: CASSQDPANTNTGELFF.

The V and J genes are TRBV2 and TRBJ1-4, with TRBD1 matching over 11 bases. The CDR3 length is 14 residues. From germline, CDR1 is SNHLY and CDR2 FYNNEI. V was clipped by 5 bases and J by 7 bases; unmatched bases: 3. Written as DNA, the CDR3 is TGTGCCAGCAGTAAGGACAGGGGGCTTGAAAAACTGTTTTTT. Translation: CASSKDRGLEKLFF.

V usage is TRBV16 and J usage is TRBJ1-5, with D possibly being TRBD1 (5 bases). With 1 base removed from V and 3 bases from J, the gap between germline ends came to 10 bases. Looked up from germline, CDR1 is KGHSY and CDR2 is FQNENV. This CDR3 spans 15 amino acids. CDR3 sequence (DNA): TGTGCCAGCAGCCAATTTCAAGGGGACAATCAGCCCCAGCATTTT. It codes for CASSQFQGDNQPQHF.

The rearrangement joins TRBV7-2 to TRBJ2-2; 11 nucleotides agree with TRBD2. The V gene's germline CDR1 is SGHTA and CDR2 FQGNSA. Germline trimming cut 2 bases from V and 6 bases from J; bases unmatched to any gene: 11. This CDR3 is 18 amino acids long. The CDR3 region has the DNA TGTGCCAGCAGCTTAATGGGTTTAGCGGGGGGGCCGGCCGGGGAGCTGTTTTTT. It encodes CASSLMGLAGGPAGELFF.

This clone has only a few counts. J is TRBJ2-3 and V is TRBV5-1; D gene uncertain. This CDR3 is 13 amino acids long. V gave up 2 bases and J gave up 6 bases, with 10 bases separating them. Germline loops: CDR1 SGHRS, CDR2 YFSETQ. This CDR3 reads CASSFLTADTQYF. CDR3 sequence (DNA): TGCGCCAGCAGCTTCCTGACCGCCGATACGCAGTATTTT.

The chain couples TRBV7-2 to TRBJ2-7; D tentatively fits TRBD1 or TRBD2 (5 bases each). This CDR3 is built from 15 residues. Trimming took off 3 bases at V and 4 bases at J, with 16 bases between the two ends. CDR1 SGHTA and CDR2 FQGNSA come from the germline V gene. CDR3 loop: CASSLGSGARYEQYF. Written as DNA, the CDR3 is TGTGCCAGCAGCTTGGGATCCGGGGCTCGGTACGAGCAGTACTTC.

The rearrangement uses TRBV28 and TRBJ2-7, with unresolved D. The length of the CDR3 is 12 residues. Between the trimmed V and J ends, which lost 5 bases and 9 bases, there was a span of 14 bases. Germline CDR1 MDHEN, CDR2 SYDVKM. CDR3 sequence (DNA): TGTGCCAGCAGTCCCCGCGTGACCTCGCAGTACTTC. As protein: CASSPRVTSQYF.

A few counts support this clone. DNA of the CDR3: TGTGCCAGCAGTCTCGGGACGGACTATGGCTACACCTTC. The encoded protein is CASSLGTDYGYTF. The chain couples TRBV6-6 to TRBJ1-2; D perhaps matches TRBD1 (5 bases). V was trimmed by 5 bases and J by 3 bases, leaving 10 bases between them. The CDR3 spans 13 residues. Germline V lookup: CDR1 MNHNY, CDR2 SVGAGI (reference sequence).

V gene TRBV19 combines with J gene TRBJ1-2; D is ambiguous. The CDR3 extends over 16 amino acids. Germline V gives CDR1 LNHDA, CDR2 SQIVND (reference sequence). Trimming cost V 4 bases and J 0 bases, with 15 bases left between them. CDR3 sequence: CASSTRFPATNYGYTF. The CDR3 nucleotides are TGTGCCAGTAGTACGAGATTCCCGGCGACTAACTATGGCTACACCTTC.

The table lists this clone with a count of one. This chain links TRBV4-3 with TRBJ2-1, with D unclear. Germline V gene sequence: CDR1 LGHNA, CDR2 YSLEER. This CDR3 is built from 17 residues. V lost 3 bases and J 0 bases, leaving 15 bases between the germline ends. CDR3 in amino acids: CASSHDSPVSSYNEQFF. The CDR3 DNA follows: TGCGCCAGCAGCCATGACTCGCCCGTGAGCTCCTACAATGAGCAGTTCTTC.

The chain is built from TRBV7-8 and TRBJ2-1, with 10 bases identical to TRBD1. Germline CDR1 is SGHVS and CDR2 is FQNEAQ. The CDR3 contains 15 residues. The junction had 6 bases not matched to a gene; V was cut back by 6 bases and J by 4 bases. The CDR3 DNA reads as TGTGCCAGCAGGTCCGGGACAGGGGCATACAATGAGCAGTTCTTC. Translating gives CASRSGTGAYNEQFF.

This clone was seen a single time. The chain combines TRBV5-1 with TRBJ2-3, with D possibly TRBD1 on 5 matching bases. The V and J ends lost 0 bases and 4 bases respectively, with 6 bases between them. The CDR3 consists of 13 residues. Germline CDR1 and CDR2: SGHRS and YFSETQ. CDR3 sequence reads: CASSLEGADTQYF. DNA for the CDR3: TGCGCCAGCAGCTTGGAAGGGGCAGATACGCAGTATTTT. Full variable domain (rest looked up from reference TRBV5-1 and TRBJ2-3): KAGVTQTPRYLIKTRGQQVTLSCSPISGHRSVSWYQQTPGQGLQFLFEYFSETQRNKGNFPGRFSGRQFSNSRSEMNVSTLELGDSALYLCASSLEGADTQYFGPGTRLTVL.

This clone was seen a few times. This chain connects TRBV7-2 to TRBJ1-2; 8 bases match TRBD1. There are 14 residues in the CDR3. CDR1 SGHTA and CDR2 FQGNSA come from the germline V gene. V dropped 5 bases and J dropped 4; count of bases not matched to a gene: 6. This CDR3 is CASSPSGTGYGYTF. CDR3 in DNA: TGTGCCAGCAGCCCATCAGGGACAGGCTATGGCTACACCTTC.

This clone was found a few times. This sequence joins TRBV9 and TRBJ1-3; TRBD1 matches at 9 bases. The CDR3 consists of 15 residues. Germline CDR1 and CDR2: SGDLS and YYNGEE. V was clipped by 3 bases and J by 3 bases; unmatched bases: 4. The CDR3 loop reads CASSGGQGVGNTIYF. The CDR3 DNA follows: TGTGCCAGCAGCGGGGGACAGGGAGTTGGAAACACCATATATTTT.

The rearrangement links TRBV5-1 to TRBJ1-1; 7 positions match TRBD1. The CDR3 extends over 14 amino acids. Trimming removed 3 bases from V and 4 bases from J; junction bases left unmatched: 6. CDR1 is SGHRS and CDR2 is YFSETQ in the germline V gene. CDR3 sequence: CASSSFPGGTEAFF. CDR3 coding DNA: TGCGCCAGCAGCTCGTTCCCAGGGGGCACTGAAGCTTTCTTT.

This chain links TRBV6-2 or TRBV6-3 with TRBJ2-2, with unresolved D. Trimming stripped 7 bases from V and 5 bases from J, with 8 bases between. The CDR3 length is 12 residues. The germline V gene has CDR1 MNHEY and CDR2 SVGEGT. CDR3 sequence reads: CASTPFTGELFF. CDR3 in DNA: TGTGCCAGCACCCCATTTACCGGGGAGCTGTTTTTT.